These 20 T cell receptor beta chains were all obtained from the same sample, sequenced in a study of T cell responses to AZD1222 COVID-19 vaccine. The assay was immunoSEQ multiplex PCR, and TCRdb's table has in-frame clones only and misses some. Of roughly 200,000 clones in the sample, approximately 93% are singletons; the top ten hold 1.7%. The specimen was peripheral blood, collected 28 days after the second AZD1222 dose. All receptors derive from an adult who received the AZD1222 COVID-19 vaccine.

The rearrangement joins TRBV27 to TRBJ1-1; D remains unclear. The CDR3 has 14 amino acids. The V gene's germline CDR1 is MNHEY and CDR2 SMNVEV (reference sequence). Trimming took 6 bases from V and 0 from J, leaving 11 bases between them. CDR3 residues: CASSPSAMNTEAFF. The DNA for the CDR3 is TGTGCCAGCAGCCCGTCGGCGATGAACACTGAAGCTTTCTTT.

The CDR3 region has the DNA TGCGCCAGCAGCCAACACAGGGGGTCCCACAATGAGCAGTTCTTC. Its protein is CASSQHRGSHNEQFF. This chain uses TRBV4-1 with TRBJ2-1; 8 bases map to TRBD1. The CDR3 covers 15 residues. Trimming cost V 2 bases and J 5 bases; bases outside gene matches: 5. CDR1 is MGHRA, CDR2 YSYEKL, per germline.

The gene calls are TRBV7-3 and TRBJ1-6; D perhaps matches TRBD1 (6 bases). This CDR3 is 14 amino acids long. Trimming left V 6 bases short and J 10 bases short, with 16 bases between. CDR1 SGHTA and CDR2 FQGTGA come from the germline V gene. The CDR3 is CASRLEGVTSPLHF. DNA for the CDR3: TGTGCCAGCAGGTTAGAGGGGGTAACGTCACCCCTCCACTTT.

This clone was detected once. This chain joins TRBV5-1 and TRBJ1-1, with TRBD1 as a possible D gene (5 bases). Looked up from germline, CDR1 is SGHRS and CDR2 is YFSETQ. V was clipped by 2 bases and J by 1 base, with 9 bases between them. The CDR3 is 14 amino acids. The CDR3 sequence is CASSFRAGNTEAFF. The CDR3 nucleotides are TGCGCCAGCAGCTTCAGGGCCGGGAACACTGAAGCTTTCTTT.

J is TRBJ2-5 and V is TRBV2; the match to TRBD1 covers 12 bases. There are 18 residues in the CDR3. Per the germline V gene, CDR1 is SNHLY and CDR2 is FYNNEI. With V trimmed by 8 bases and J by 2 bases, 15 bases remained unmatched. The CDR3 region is CASARGGQGALVQETQYF. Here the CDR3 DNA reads TGTGCCAGCGCTCGCGGGGGACAGGGGGCTTTGGTACAAGAGACCCAGTACTTC.

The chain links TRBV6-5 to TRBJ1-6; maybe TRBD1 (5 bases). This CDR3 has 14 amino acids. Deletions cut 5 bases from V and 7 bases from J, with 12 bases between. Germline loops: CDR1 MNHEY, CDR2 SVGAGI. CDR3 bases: TGTGCCAGCAGTCCGCAGGGAGCGAATTCACCCCTCCACTTT. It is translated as CASSPQGANSPLHF.

DNA for the CDR3: TGTGCCAGCACCTCCCGGGCGACTAGCGGGGAGCAGTACTTC. It codes for CASTSRATSGEQYF. This chain connects TRBV7-2 to TRBJ2-7; 10 nucleotides align to TRBD2. CDR1 and CDR2 (germline): SGHTA, FQGNSA. The CDR3 spans 14 residues. With V trimmed by 7 bases and J by 7 bases, 10 bases remained unmatched.

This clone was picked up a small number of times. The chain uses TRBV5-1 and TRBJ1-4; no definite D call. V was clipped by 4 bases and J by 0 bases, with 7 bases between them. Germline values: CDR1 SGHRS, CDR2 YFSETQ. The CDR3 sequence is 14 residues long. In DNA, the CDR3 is TGCGCCAGCAGCCGGCTTTCAACTAATGAAAAACTGTTTTTT. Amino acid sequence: CASSRLSTNEKLFF.

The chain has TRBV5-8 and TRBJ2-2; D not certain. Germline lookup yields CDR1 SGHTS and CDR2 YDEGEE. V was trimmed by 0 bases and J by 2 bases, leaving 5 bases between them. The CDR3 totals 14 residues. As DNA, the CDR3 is TGTGCCAGCAGCTTGGACAGTAACACCGGGGAGCTGTTTTTT. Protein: CASSLDSNTGELFF.

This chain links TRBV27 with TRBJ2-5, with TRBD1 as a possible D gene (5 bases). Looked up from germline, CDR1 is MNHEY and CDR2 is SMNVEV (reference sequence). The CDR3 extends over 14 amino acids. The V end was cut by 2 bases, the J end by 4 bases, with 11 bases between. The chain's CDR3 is CASSLRSGSETQYF. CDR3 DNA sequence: TGTGCCAGCAGTTTAAGGTCAGGGTCAGAGACCCAGTACTTC.

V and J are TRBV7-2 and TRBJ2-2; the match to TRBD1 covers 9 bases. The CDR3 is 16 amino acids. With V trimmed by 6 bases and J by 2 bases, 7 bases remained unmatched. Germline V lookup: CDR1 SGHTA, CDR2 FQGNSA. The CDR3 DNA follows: TGTGCCAGCAGGGACCCGGGACAGGGCAACACCGGGGAGCTGTTTTTT. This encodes CASRDPGQGNTGELFF.

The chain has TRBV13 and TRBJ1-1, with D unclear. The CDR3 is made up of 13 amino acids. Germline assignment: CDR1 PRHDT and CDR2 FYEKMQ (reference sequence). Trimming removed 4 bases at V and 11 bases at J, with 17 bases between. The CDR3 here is CASSSWTDRSAFF. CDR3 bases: TGTGCCAGCAGCTCTTGGACGGATCGTTCGGCTTTCTTT.

This chain's CDR3 is CASSPQGGATNEKLFF. The CDR3 DNA is TGTGCCAGCAGCCCACAGGGGGGGGCAACTAATGAAAAACTGTTTTTT. This chain connects TRBV7-8 to TRBJ1-4; TRBD1 agrees at 8 bases. The germline gives CDR1 SGHVS, CDR2 FQNEAQ. The CDR3 runs 16 residues. With V trimmed by 5 bases and J by 0 bases, 5 bases remained unmatched.

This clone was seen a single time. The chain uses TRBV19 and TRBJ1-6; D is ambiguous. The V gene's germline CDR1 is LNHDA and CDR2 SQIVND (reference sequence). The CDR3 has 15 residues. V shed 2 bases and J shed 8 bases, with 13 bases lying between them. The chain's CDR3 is CASSISGRSDSPLHF. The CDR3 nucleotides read TGTGCCAGTAGTATATCTGGGCGATCGGATTCACCCCTCCACTTT.

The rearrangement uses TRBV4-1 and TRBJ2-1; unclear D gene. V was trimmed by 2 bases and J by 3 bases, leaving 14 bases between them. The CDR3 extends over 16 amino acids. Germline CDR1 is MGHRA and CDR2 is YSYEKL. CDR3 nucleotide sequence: TGCGCCAGCAGCCAAAAGACGGGTGAGATCTACAATGAGCAGTTCTTC. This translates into CASSQKTGEIYNEQFF.

CDR3 nucleotides: TGCGCCAGCAGCCTTGGGATCCTACTGGACGAGCAGTACTTC. This encodes CASSLGILLDEQYF. V usage is TRBV4-3 and J usage is TRBJ2-7; no firm D call. Germline V gene sequence: CDR1 LGHNA, CDR2 YSLEER. This CDR3 is 14 amino acids long. V lost 4 bases, J lost 5 bases, and 15 bases lay in between.

In DNA form, the CDR3 reads TGCGCCAGCGTTCTAGCGGCCGGATCATACGAGCAGTACTTC. Translation: CASVLAAGSYEQYF. This sequence joins TRBV10-2 and TRBJ2-7, with 7 bases aligning to TRBD2. The CDR3 contains 14 residues. V dropped 8 bases and J dropped 4; count of bases not matched to a gene: 11. Germline V gene data show CDR1 as WSHSY and CDR2 as SAAADI.

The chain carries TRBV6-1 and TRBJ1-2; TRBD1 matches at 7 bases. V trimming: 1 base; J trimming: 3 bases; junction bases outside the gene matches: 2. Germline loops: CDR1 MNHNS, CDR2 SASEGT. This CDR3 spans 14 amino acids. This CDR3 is CASSEGGTDYGYTF. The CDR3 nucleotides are TGTGCCAGCAGTGAAGGGGGGACAGACTATGGCTACACCTTC.

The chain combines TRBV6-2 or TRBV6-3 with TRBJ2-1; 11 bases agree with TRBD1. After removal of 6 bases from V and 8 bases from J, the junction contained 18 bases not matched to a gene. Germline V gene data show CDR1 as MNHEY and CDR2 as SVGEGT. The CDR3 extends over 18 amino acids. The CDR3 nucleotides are TGTGCCAGCAGCTCCCCCCTCGGGACAGGGGGAATCAACGATGAGCAGTTCTTC. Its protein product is CASSSPLGTGGINDEQFF.

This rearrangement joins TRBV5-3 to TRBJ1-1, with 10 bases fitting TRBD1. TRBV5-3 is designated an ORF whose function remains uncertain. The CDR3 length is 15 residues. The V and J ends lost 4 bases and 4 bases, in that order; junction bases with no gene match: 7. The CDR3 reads CARSRPGQGPTEAFF. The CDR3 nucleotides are TGTGCCAGAAGCCGACCGGGACAGGGGCCCACTGAAGCTTTCTTT.